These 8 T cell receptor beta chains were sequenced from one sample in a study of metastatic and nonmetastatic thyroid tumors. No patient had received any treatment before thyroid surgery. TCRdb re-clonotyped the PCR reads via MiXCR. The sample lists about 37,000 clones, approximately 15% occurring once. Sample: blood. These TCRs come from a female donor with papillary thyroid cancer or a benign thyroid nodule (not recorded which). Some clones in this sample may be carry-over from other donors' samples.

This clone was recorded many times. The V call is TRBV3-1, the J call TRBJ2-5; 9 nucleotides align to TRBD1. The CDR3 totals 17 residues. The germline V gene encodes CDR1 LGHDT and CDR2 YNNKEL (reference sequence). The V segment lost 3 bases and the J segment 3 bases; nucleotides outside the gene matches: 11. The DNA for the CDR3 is TGTGCCAGCAGCCAGGGACAGGGCCATACGAAGAAAGAGACCCAGTACTTC. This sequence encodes CASSQGQGHTKKETQYF.

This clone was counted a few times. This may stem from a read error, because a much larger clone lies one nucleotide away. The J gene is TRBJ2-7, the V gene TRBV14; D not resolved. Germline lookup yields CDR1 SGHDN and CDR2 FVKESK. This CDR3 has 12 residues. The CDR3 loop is CASSQIKVEQCF. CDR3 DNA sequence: TGTGCCAGCAGCCAAATAAAGGTCGAGCAGTGCTTC.

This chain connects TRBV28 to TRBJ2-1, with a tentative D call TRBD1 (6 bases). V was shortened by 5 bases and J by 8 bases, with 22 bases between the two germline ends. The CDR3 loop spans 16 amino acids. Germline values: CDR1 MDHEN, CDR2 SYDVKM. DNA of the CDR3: TGTGCCAGCAGTCCCCGAGTGGGGGCAGGGGACCATGAGCAGTTCTTC. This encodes CASSPRVGAGDHEQFF.

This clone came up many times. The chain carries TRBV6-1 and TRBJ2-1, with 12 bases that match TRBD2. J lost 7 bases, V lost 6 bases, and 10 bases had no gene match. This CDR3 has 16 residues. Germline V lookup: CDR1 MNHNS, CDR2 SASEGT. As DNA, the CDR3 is TGTGCCAGCAGAAAATCCGGGACTAGCGGGCGAAATGAGCAGTTCTTC. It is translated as CASRKSGTSGRNEQFF.

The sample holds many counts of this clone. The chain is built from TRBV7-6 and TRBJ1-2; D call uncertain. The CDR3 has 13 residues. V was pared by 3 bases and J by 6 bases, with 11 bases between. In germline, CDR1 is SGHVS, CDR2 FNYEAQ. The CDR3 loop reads CASSLGVRDGYTF. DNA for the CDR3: TGTGCCAGCAGCTTGGGTGTTAGAGATGGCTACACCTTC.

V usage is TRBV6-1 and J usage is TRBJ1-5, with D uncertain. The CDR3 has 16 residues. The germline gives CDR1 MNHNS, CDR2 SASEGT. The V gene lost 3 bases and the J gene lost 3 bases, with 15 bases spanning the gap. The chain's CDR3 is CASSDSFLLDNQPQHF. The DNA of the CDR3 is TGTGCCAGCAGTGACTCGTTTCTGTTAGACAATCAGCCCCAGCATTTT.

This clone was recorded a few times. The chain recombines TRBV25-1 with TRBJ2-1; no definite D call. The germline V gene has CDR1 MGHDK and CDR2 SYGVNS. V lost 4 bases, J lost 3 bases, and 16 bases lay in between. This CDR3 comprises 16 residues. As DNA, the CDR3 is TGTGCCAGCAGTGCCCGGACGGATAGCTACTACAATGAGCAGTTCTTC. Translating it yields CASSARTDSYYNEQFF.

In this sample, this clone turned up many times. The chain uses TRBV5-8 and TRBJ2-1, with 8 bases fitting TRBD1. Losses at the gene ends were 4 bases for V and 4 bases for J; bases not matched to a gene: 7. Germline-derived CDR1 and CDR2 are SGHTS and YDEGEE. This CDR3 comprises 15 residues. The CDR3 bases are TGTGCCAGCAGCGGAGACAGGGGTTTATACAATGAGCAGTTCTTC. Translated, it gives CASSGDRGLYNEQFF.